Below, 14 T cell receptor beta chains from the same sample are listed, as sequenced in a study of a mutant IDH1 vaccine in newly diagnosed glioma. No antigen has been assigned to these receptors. Produced via immunoSEQ multiplex PCR; TCRdb's table is partial and in-frame only. The repertoire includes tens of thousands of clones, 81% of them detected once, and around 4.5% sits in the top ten. Documented time point: week 35, safety follow-up. Each vaccine dose was 300 ug of mutant IDH1 20-mer peptide, with topical imiquimod. The sample consisted of PBMCs, taken from a glioma patient whose treatment included an IDH1 peptide vaccine. The receptors derive from a woman in her thirties or forties with glioma. Some clones in this sample may be carry-over from other donors' samples.

The chain joins TRBV5-1 to TRBJ2-2, with 10 positions matching TRBD1. Trimming cost V 6 bases and J 8 bases; bases outside gene matches: 7. This CDR3 region has 14 residues. Germline V gene data show CDR1 as SGHRS and CDR2 as YFSETQ. The CDR3 DNA reads as TGCGCCAGCAACACCGGGACAGGGGTTGGGGAGCTGTTTTTT. Its protein product is CASNTGTGVGELFF.

The V and J genes are TRBV4-1 and TRBJ2-1; D call uncertain. V was clipped by 0 bases and J by 5 bases, with 5 bases between them. The CDR3 has 13 residues. Per germline, CDR1 MGHRA and CDR2 YSYEKL. The CDR3 loop is CASSQDENNEQFF. As DNA, the CDR3 is TGCGCCAGCAGCCAAGATGAAAACAATGAGCAGTTCTTC.

CDR3 DNA sequence: TGTGCCAGTAGTATGACCCACTACTCCGGTCTCGAGCAGTACTTC. It translates to CASSMTHYSGLEQYF. The chain couples TRBV19 to TRBJ2-7; D unresolved. The CDR3 contains 15 residues. Trimming left V 3 bases short and J 6 bases short, with 18 bases between. CDR1 and CDR2 (germline): LNHDA, SQIVND (reference sequence).

The chain has TRBV9 and TRBJ2-2; D is uncertain. The CDR3 covers 14 residues. V lost 4 bases and J lost 0, with 7 bases in between. The germline V gene has CDR1 SGDLS and CDR2 YYNGEE. In DNA, the CDR3 is TGTGCCAGCAGCTCCAACCCGAACACCGGGGAGCTGTTTTTT. Translating gives CASSSNPNTGELFF. Combining the CDR3 with reference TRBV9 and TRBJ2-2 gives the whole variable domain DSGVTQTPKHLITATGQRVTLRCSPRSGDLSVYWYQQSLDQGLQFLIQYYNGEERAKGNILERFSAQQFPDLHSELNLSSLELGDSALYFCASSSNPNTGELFFGEGSRLTVL.

This clone was counted only a few times. The chain carries TRBV4-2 and TRBJ1-1; D unresolved. The CDR3 is 13 amino acids. V was trimmed by 8 bases and J by 7 bases, leaving 17 bases between them. CDR1 and CDR2 (germline): LGHNA, YNFKEQ. The CDR3 is CASRDEDRLEAFF. CDR3 coding DNA: TGTGCCAGCCGAGACGAGGACCGGCTTGAAGCTTTCTTT.

The chain has TRBV4-1 and TRBJ2-2, with D perhaps matching TRBD1 (6 bases). This CDR3 has 15 residues. With 0 bases removed from V and 8 bases from J, the gap between germline ends came to 13 bases. Germline lookup yields CDR1 MGHRA and CDR2 YSYEKL. CDR3 residues: CASSQEYRAAGELFF. As DNA, the CDR3 is TGCGCCAGCAGCCAAGAATACAGGGCGGCGGGGGAGCTGTTTTTT.

This chain links TRBV5-5 with TRBJ1-3, with D hard to call. V was cut by 7 bases and J by 4 bases, with 12 bases left in between. This CDR3 has 13 amino acids. Germline values: CDR1 SGHKS, CDR2 YYEKEE (reference sequence). For the CDR3, the DNA is TGTGCCAGCCAAAGGGTCTACGGAAACACCATATATTTT. This gives the protein CASQRVYGNTIYF.

The chain recombines TRBV2 with TRBJ1-6; D not resolved. The CDR3 loop spans 11 amino acids. The ends were cut back, 4 bases at V and 14 bases at J, with 9 bases in the middle. Per the germline V gene, CDR1 is SNHLY and CDR2 is FYNNEI. CDR3 protein: CASSVKLSLHF. As DNA, the CDR3 is TGTGCCAGCAGTGTAAAGTTATCCCTCCACTTT.

The chain is built from TRBV4-2 and TRBJ1-4, with D tentatively TRBD1 (5 bases). CDR3 length: 15 amino acids. Germline CDR1 LGHNA, CDR2 YNFKEQ. Trimming left V 4 bases short and J 5 bases short, with 14 bases between. CDR3 DNA: TGTGCCAGCAGCCCAGACCCCAGGGAAAATGAAAAACTGTTTTTT. It yields the protein CASSPDPRENEKLFF.

This chain uses TRBV6-1 with TRBJ1-6; D is unclear. CDR3 length: 14 amino acids. V was shortened by 8 bases and J by 8 bases, with 16 bases between the two germline ends. Germline CDR1 is MNHNS and CDR2 is SASEGT. The CDR3 DNA follows: TGTGCCAGCCGTTCGCGGGTGGGTCATTCACCCCTCCACTTT. Encoded protein: CASRSRVGHSPLHF.

The count of this clone is one. The gene calls are TRBV18 and TRBJ1-5, with 9 bases fitting TRBD1. CDR1 and CDR2 from the germline V gene are KGHSH and LQKENI. J was trimmed by 3 bases and V by 4 bases; bases with no gene match: 7. This CDR3 spans 16 amino acids. This CDR3 is CASSLDRGLNNQPQHF. The CDR3, as DNA: TGTGCCAGCTCACTGGACAGGGGCCTTAACAATCAGCCCCAGCATTTT.

The genes are TRBV7-8 and TRBJ2-3, with unresolved D. Looked up from germline, CDR1 is SGHVS and CDR2 is FQNEAQ. The CDR3 is 14 residues long. Trimming cost V 1 base and J 0 bases, with 5 bases left between them. The CDR3 is CASSLVGSTDTQYF. DNA for the CDR3: TGTGCCAGCAGCTTAGTAGGTAGCACAGATACGCAGTATTTT.

The chain uses TRBV5-6 and TRBJ2-7; D gene ambiguous. Germline assignment: CDR1 SGHDT and CDR2 YYEEEE. Trimming took off 1 base at V and 1 base at J, with 6 bases between the two ends. This CDR3 is 13 amino acids long. CDR3 sequence (DNA): TGTGCCAGCAGCTTGATACAGTCCTACGAGCAGTACTTC. Translated: CASSLIQSYEQYF.

J is TRBJ2-3 and V is TRBV9; D not resolved. Germline V gene data show CDR1 as SGDLS and CDR2 as YYNGEE. The CDR3 runs to 15 residues. The V end was cut by 0 bases, the J end by 3 bases, with 11 bases between. The CDR3 nucleotides read TGTGCCAGCAGCGTAGGGGCCAGACCTACAGATACGCAGTATTTT. It translates to CASSVGARPTDTQYF.